The rows below give T cell receptor beta chains drawn from one sample of a study of OX40 agonist ivuxolimab in advanced cancers. Libraries were prepared by immunoSEQ multiplex PCR; TCRdb keeps only in-frame clonotypes and omits some of them. The table includes 5,600 or so clones, less than 80% detected once. The sample was CD4+ or CD8+ T cells sorted from blood, taken in a trial of the OX40 agonist ivuxolimab. These receptors were taken from an adult with an advanced solid tumor such as melanoma, head and neck, liver or kidney cancer. Each CDR3 is given with its conserved first and last residue. The D gene is left open where the match is weak.

v_gene: TRBV7-2
j_gene: TRBJ1-5
d_gene: .
CDR3aa: CASSLAGGADQPQHF

v_gene: TRBV2
j_gene: TRBJ2-7
d_gene: .
CDR3aa: CASRSLDYEQYF

v_gene: TRBV6-5
j_gene: TRBJ2-7
d_gene: .
CDR3aa: CASSWESSYEQYF

v_gene: TRBV2
j_gene: TRBJ2-7
d_gene: .
CDR3aa: CANNNLRVAGYEQYF

v_gene: TRBV4-3
j_gene: TRBJ2-5
d_gene: .
CDR3aa: CASSPSTITWETQYF

v_gene: TRBV7-2
j_gene: TRBJ2-7
d_gene: .
CDR3aa: CASSWNSYEQYF

v_gene: TRBV6-5
j_gene: TRBJ2-7
d_gene: .
CDR3aa: CATQGPGSYEQYF

v_gene: TRBV7-3
j_gene: TRBJ2-1
d_gene: .
CDR3aa: CASSLGAYNEQFF

v_gene: TRBV30
j_gene: TRBJ1-6
d_gene: .
CDR3aa: CAWTHPVVGGNSPLHF

v_gene: TRBV9
j_gene: TRBJ2-7
d_gene: .
CDR3aa: CASSAEGDPLYEQYF

v_gene: TRBV5-6
j_gene: TRBJ2-7
d_gene: TRBD1
CDR3aa: CASSNYRGGYEQYF

v_gene: TRBV20-1
j_gene: TRBJ1-5
d_gene: TRBD1
CDR3aa: CSAIQGLQHF

v_gene: TRBV6-5
j_gene: TRBJ1-5
d_gene: .
CDR3aa: CASSYSFGDQPQHF

v_gene: TRBV5-1
j_gene: TRBJ2-3
d_gene: TRBD2
CDR3aa: CASRETSGLTDTQYF

v_gene: TRBV18
j_gene: TRBJ1-5
d_gene: TRBD1
CDR3aa: CASSPLPAGQGAISNQPQHF

v_gene: TRBV11-2
j_gene: TRBJ2-7
d_gene: TRBD1
CDR3aa: CASSLGTGGIYEQYF

v_gene: TRBV15
j_gene: TRBJ2-1
d_gene: .
CDR3aa: CATSSGVGTSYNEQFF

v_gene: TRBV2
j_gene: TRBJ1-6
d_gene: .
CDR3aa: CASSITVGSSPLHF

v_gene: TRBV5-5
j_gene: TRBJ1-4
d_gene: TRBD1
CDR3aa: CASSSSGQENEKLFF

v_gene: TRBV5-3
j_gene: TRBJ2-7
d_gene: TRBD2
CDR3aa: CASSAGTSLWEQYF

v_gene: TRBV5-1
j_gene: TRBJ2-7
d_gene: .
CDR3aa: CASSLASVLSYEQYF

v_gene: TRBV7-3
j_gene: TRBJ2-7
d_gene: .
CDR3aa: CASSLGGNYHEQYF

v_gene: TRBV16
j_gene: TRBJ1-1
d_gene: .
CDR3aa: CASSQFSTEAFF

v_gene: TRBV14
j_gene: TRBJ2-7
d_gene: .
CDR3aa: CASSQVLSYEQYF

v_gene: TRBV11-2
j_gene: TRBJ1-2
d_gene: .
CDR3aa: CASSLEGAGGYTF

v_gene: TRBV7-2
j_gene: TRBJ1-6
d_gene: .
CDR3aa: CASSSDDSPLHF

v_gene: TRBV7-2
j_gene: TRBJ2-7
d_gene: .
CDR3aa: CASSKTGQAYEQYF

v_gene: TRBV7-3
j_gene: TRBJ2-1
d_gene: .
CDR3aa: CASSFDGPYNEQFF

v_gene: TRBV11-3
j_gene: TRBJ1-1
d_gene: .
CDR3aa: CASSSFGTEAFF

v_gene: TRBV18
j_gene: TRBJ2-2
d_gene: .
CDR3aa: CASSPESYSGRVANTGELFF

v_gene: TRBV5-1
j_gene: TRBJ2-1
d_gene: .
CDR3aa: CASWAGTGRYNEQFF

v_gene: TRBV28
j_gene: TRBJ2-1
d_gene: .
CDR3aa: CASSLPGHGYNEQFF

v_gene: TRBV9
j_gene: TRBJ2-1
d_gene: .
CDR3aa: CASSPRFSGGGHEQFF

v_gene: TRBV2
j_gene: TRBJ2-7
d_gene: .
CDR3aa: CASSGRPVLGQYF

v_gene: TRBV27
j_gene: TRBJ2-3
d_gene: TRBD1
CDR3aa: CASSTGTDTQYF

v_gene: TRBV7-2
j_gene: TRBJ2-1
d_gene: TRBD2
CDR3aa: CASSEGLAEYNEQFF

v_gene: TRBV5-6
j_gene: TRBJ2-7
d_gene: TRBD2
CDR3aa: CASSSGGAYEQYF